This T cell receptor (beta chain) was recorded in a study of cytomegalovirus exposure and HLA in healthy donors. General study results and limits: Generally TCR sequences proved uncommon, though certain public TCRs appeared in numerous donors. Within an earlier analysis, most TCR beta V segments proved productive either about 90% or about 30% of the time.

The germline gives CDR1 SGHTA, CDR2 FQGNSA. CDR3 length: 15 residues. V was clipped by 1 base and J by 2 bases, with 12 bases between them. Comment on this clone: The antigen remains unidentified.

Amplification used 60 Vbeta primers and 13 Jbeta primers. Assay used: immunoSEQ multiplex PCR; TCRdb lists only in-frame clones, some missing. Its table lists approximately 110,000 clones. The rearrangement uses TRBV7-2 and TRBJ2-7, with D maybe TRBD1 (5 bases). Sequenced material: PBMCs. The clonotype was recovered from a man aged 40-55 years in good health and CMV-seronegative. CDR3 DNA sequence: TGTGCCAGCAGCTTAGTTGCAGGGTTTACCTACGAGCAGTACTTC. Translation gives CASSLVAGFTYEQYF.